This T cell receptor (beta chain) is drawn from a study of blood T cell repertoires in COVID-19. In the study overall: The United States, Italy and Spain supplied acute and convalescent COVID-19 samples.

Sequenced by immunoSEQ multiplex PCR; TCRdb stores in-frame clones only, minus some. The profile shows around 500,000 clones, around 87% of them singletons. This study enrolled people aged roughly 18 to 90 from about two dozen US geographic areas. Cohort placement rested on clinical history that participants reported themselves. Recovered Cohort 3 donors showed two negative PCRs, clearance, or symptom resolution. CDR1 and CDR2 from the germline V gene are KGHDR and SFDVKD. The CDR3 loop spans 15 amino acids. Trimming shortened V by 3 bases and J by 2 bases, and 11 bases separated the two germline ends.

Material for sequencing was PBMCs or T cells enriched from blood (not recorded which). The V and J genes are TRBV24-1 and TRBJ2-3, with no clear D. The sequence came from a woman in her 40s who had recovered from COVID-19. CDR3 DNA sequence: TGTGCCACCAGTGATCAAATGAGTTACACAGATACGCAGTATTTT. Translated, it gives CATSDQMSYTDTQYF.